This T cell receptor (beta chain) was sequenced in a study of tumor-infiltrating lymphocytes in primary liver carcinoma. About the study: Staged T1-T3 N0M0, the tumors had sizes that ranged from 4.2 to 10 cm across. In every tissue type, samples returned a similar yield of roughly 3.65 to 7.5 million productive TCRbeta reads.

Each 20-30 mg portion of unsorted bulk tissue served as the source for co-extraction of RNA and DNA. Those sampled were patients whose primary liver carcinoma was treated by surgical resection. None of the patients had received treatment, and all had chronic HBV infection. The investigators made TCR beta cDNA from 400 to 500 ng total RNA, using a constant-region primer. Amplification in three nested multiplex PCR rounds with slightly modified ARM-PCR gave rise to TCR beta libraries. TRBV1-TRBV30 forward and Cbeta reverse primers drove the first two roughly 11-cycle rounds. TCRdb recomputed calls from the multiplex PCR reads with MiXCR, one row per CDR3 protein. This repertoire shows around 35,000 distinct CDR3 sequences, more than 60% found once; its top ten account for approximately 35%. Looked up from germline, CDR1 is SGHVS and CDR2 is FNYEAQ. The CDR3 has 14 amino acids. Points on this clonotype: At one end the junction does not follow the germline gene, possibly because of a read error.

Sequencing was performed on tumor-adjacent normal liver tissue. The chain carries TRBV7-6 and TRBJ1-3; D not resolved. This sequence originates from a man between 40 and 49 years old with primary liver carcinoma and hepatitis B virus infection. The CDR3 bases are TGTGCCAGTAGCTTATCTGGACCTGGAAACACCATATATTTT. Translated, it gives CASSLSGPGNTIYF.